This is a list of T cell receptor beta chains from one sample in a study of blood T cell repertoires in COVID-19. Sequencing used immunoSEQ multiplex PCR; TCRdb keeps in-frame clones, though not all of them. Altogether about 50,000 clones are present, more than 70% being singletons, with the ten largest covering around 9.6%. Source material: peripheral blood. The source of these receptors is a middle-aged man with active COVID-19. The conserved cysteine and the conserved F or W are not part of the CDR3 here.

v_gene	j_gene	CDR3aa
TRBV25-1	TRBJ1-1	ASSIEATEAF
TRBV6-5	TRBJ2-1	ASSYPRAGVPEQF
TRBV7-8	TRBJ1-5	ASSSGQGDNQPQH
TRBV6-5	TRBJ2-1	ASSFLAGGSYNEQF
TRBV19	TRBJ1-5	ASSSGQGAQPQH
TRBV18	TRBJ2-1	ASSPRGGREEQF
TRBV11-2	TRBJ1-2	ASSSTRHRAGYT
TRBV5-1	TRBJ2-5	ASSLEDRGETQY
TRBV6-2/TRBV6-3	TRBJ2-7	ASSYSRTSEGQY
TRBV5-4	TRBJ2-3	ASSVNGGGTDTQY
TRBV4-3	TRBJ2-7	ASSQDWVLAGGDEQY
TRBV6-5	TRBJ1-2	ASSYVQAGSGYT
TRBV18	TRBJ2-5	ASSQGLQETQY
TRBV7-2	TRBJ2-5	ASSLLRTSGRAQEETQY
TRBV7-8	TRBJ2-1	ASSPERISYNEQF
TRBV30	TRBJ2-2	ARLGQFAGELF
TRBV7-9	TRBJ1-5	ASSFGTPSAQH
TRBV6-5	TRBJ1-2	ASSYSDRAAYGYT
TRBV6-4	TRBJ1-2	ASSETGLSYT
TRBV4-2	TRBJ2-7	ASSQEAQGAAGEQY
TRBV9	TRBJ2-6	ASSTGHASGANVLT
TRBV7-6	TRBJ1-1	ASSLSSQGSGTEAF
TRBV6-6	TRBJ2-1	ATLRRTSDYNEQF
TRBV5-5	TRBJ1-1	ASSLVAGANTEAF
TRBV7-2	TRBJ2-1	ASSPVSGSYNEQF
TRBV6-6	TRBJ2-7	ASSSALGQGPEQY
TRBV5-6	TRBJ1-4	ASSLSNSRDEKLF
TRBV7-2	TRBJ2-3	ASSLVKTSGYTDTQY
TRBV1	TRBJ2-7	TSSQTGTGPYEQY
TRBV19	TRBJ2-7	ASSMPGSYEQY
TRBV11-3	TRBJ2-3	ASSPDPSREDTQY
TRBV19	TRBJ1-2	ASSIGALVYGYT
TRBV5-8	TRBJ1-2	ASSSRGRKNYGYT
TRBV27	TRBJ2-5	ASSLRLVETQY
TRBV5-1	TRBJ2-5	ASSLEGIQGTQY
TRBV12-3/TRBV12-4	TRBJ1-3	ASARGSGNTIY
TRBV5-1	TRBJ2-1	ASSFGGAYNEQF
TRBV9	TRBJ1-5	ASSVGVTQPQH
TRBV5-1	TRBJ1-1	ASSRDSGAF
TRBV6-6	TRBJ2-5	ASRQQGVVETQY
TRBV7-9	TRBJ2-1	ASSPEIGEQF
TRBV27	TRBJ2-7	ASNSAGPSYEQY
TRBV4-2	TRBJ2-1	ASSQGDRGGPNEQF
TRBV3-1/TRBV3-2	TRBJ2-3	ASSQDTYLAGGTYTQY
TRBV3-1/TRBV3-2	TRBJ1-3	ASSTDRSSGNTIY
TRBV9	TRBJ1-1	ASSVGEGRAF
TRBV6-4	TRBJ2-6	ARTGVPDSGANVLT
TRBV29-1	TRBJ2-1	SVATSGSDNEQF
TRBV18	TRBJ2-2	ASSPPGAGGANGELF
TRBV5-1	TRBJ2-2	ASSLLTGSDTGELF
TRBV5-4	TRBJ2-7	ASSPPNSYEQY
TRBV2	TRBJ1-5	ASSRGSQPQH
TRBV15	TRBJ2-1	ATSLAGGSGAEQF
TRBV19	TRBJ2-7	ASSSLIAGSSYEQY
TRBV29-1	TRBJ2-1	SGGTGNEQF
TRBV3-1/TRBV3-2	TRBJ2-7	ASSPFGYEQY
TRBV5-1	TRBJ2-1	ASSPLGTTNNEQF
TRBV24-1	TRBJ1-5	ATSDGDRGTPQH
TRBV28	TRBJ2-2	ASSSPPRTGATGELF
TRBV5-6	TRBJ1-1	ASSLQGNTEAF